These 27 T cell receptor beta chains came from one sample sequenced in a study of Graves' ophthalmopathy and Graves' hyperthyroidism. TCR beta CDR3 amplification used RNA transcripts. HTBI primers were employed in first-round RT-PCR, then a second-round multiplex PCR followed. TCRdb ran MiXCR on the multiplex PCR reads and lists one entry per CDR3 protein. The sample comprises about 620,000 distinct CDR3 sequences, 22% of which are singletons, and more than 5.5% rests with the top ten. Sequencing used peripheral blood. The receptors shown here come from a woman aged 18-29 years with stable Graves' hyperthyroidism. Some clones in this sample may be carry-over from other donors' samples.

The chain is built from TRBV20-1 and TRBJ2-7, with D tentatively TRBD1 (5 bases). This CDR3 is 12 amino acids long. Germline V gene sequence: CDR1 DFQATT, CDR2 SNEGSKA (reference sequence). The V end was cut by 3 bases, the J end by 3 bases, with 9 bases between. CDR3: CSASSDSYEQYF. In DNA form, the CDR3 reads TGCAGTGCTAGCAGCGACAGCTACGAGCAGTACTTC.

This clonotype was observed many times. The rearrangement joins TRBV12-3 or TRBV12-4 to TRBJ1-5; D remains ambiguous. CDR3 size: 14 residues. V was pared by 3 bases and J by 4 bases, with 10 bases between. CDR3 nucleotide sequence: TGTGCCAGCAGTTTCGGGGAACCGAATCAGCCCCAGCATTTT. Translated, it gives CASSFGEPNQPQHF.

In this sample, this clonotype turned up many times. Relative to the germline gene, one junction end is altered; a read error may explain this. CDR3 coding DNA: TGTGCTAGCAGCTTCCCGGACTATGGCTACACCTTC. This encodes CASSFPDYGYTF. This chain uses TRBV7-7 with TRBJ1-2; D is ambiguous. The CDR3 runs to 12 residues. In germline, CDR1 is SSHAT, CDR2 FNYEAQ (reference sequence).

This clonotype has at least ten counts. The chain links TRBV2 to TRBJ1-5, with no clear D. Trimming took 3 bases from V and 2 from J, leaving 11 bases between them. Germline values: CDR1 SNHLY, CDR2 FYNNEI. The CDR3 covers 15 residues. The CDR3 coding sequence is TGTGCCAGCAGTGAGGAGCATTCGGGCAATCAGCCCCAGCATTTT. It specifies CASSEEHSGNQPQHF.

This clonotype was seen many times. This chain connects TRBV6-5 to TRBJ1-1; the match to TRBD1 covers 7 bases. Unmatched junction bases numbered 13, after V lost 7 bases and J lost 5 bases. Germline V gives CDR1 MNHEY, CDR2 SVGAGI. The CDR3 is 15 residues long. The CDR3 DNA sequence: TGTGCCAGCACCGAGACAGGGTTGGGGGGAACTGAAGCTTTCTTT. It encodes CASTETGLGGTEAFF.

Worth noting for this clonotype: A much larger clonotype is one base distant, so this may be a read error. The gene calls are TRBV20-1 and TRBJ2-4; 10 nucleotides align to TRBD1. CDR1 DFQATT and CDR2 SNEGSKA come from the germline V gene (reference sequence). The CDR3 consists of 14 residues. Here the CDR3 reads CSAGRQGAKNIKYF. The CDR3 DNA reads as TGCAGTGCTGGCAGACAGGGGGCCAAAAACATTAAGTACTTC.

This clonotype was found many times. The V and J genes are TRBV7-3 and TRBJ2-2; no clear D. Germline-derived CDR1 and CDR2 are SGHTA and FQGTGA. The V end lost 5 bases, the J end lost 6 bases, and 10 bases lay between the germline ends. This CDR3 spans 13 amino acids. This chain's CDR3 is CASSPPGAGELFF. CDR3 nucleotide sequence: TGTGCCAGCAGCCCCCCTGGGGCCGGGGAGCTGTTTTTT.

The V gene is TRBV18, the J gene TRBJ2-5, with 7 nucleotides matching TRBD2. CDR3 size: 14 residues. Germline V gene data show CDR1 as KGHSH and CDR2 as LQKENI. V dropped 4 bases and J dropped 5; count of bases not matched to a gene: 7. The CDR3 sequence is CASSRLAGFETQYF. CDR3 DNA sequence: TGTGCCAGCTCACGATTAGCGGGTTTCGAGACCCAGTACTTC.

This clonotype was picked up many times. V gene TRBV29-1 combines with J gene TRBJ1-5; D possibly corresponds to TRBD1 (6 bases). This CDR3 region has 14 residues. Trimming shortened V by 7 bases and J by 1 base, and 14 bases separated the two germline ends. The germline gives CDR1 SQVTM, CDR2 ANQGSEA. The CDR3 sequence: CSAAQGLSNQPQHF. The DNA of the CDR3 is TGCAGCGCCGCTCAGGGGTTAAGCAATCAGCCCCAGCATTTT.

V is TRBV6-1 and J is TRBJ1-2, with D hard to call. This CDR3 spans 11 amino acids. V was trimmed by 10 bases and J by 5 bases, leaving 11 bases between them. Germline V gene data show CDR1 as MNHNS and CDR2 as SASEGT. CDR3 sequence: CATARDYGYTF. DNA of the CDR3: TGTGCCACCGCCCGGGATTATGGCTACACCTTC.

As to this clonotype: No conserved phenylalanine or tryptophan ends this CDR3, so it is likely a read error. This chain connects TRBV7-3 to TRBJ1-1; TRBD1 matches at 9 bases. Germline V gives CDR1 SGHTA, CDR2 FQGTGA. CDR3 length: 13 residues. V dropped 6 bases and J dropped 3; count of bases not matched to a gene: 2. This CDR3 is CASSRDRDTEAFS. The CDR3 region has the DNA TGTGCCAGCAGTCGGGACAGGGACACTGAAGCTTTCTCT.

The chain employs TRBV6-2 or TRBV6-3 and TRBJ2-5; the D gene is possibly TRBD2 (5 bases). Trimming pared 5 bases from V and 5 bases from J, leaving 18 bases between. The CDR3 consists of 15 residues. The germline CDR1 and CDR2 sequences are MNHEY and SVGEGT. The DNA for the CDR3 is TGTGCCAGCAGTGCTCGACGGGAACTGGGGGAGACCCAGTACTTC. Translation: CASSARRELGETQYF.

Only a few counts were recorded for this clonotype. The CDR3 loop is CASSLVTSGTSSYEQYF. The CDR3 DNA reads TGCGCCAGCAGCTTGGTGACTAGCGGGACCAGCTCCTACGAGCAGTACTTC. This chain joins TRBV5-1 and TRBJ2-7; 11 bases agree with TRBD2. CDR1 and CDR2 (germline): SGHRS, YFSETQ. V shed 0 bases, J shed 0 bases, and the junction held 5 bases outside the gene matches. The CDR3 is 17 amino acids.

This clonotype was counted only a few times. A junction end diverges from the germline sequence, so it may reflect a read error. The chain recombines TRBV2 with TRBJ2-4, with no clear D. This CDR3 is built from 14 residues. In germline, CDR1 is SNHLY, CDR2 FYNNEI. The CDR3 loop reads CASSERIAKNIKYF. CDR3 nucleotides: TGTGCCAGCAGTGAGAGAATAGCCAAAAACATTAAGTACTTC.

This clonotype has ten or more counts. The gene calls are TRBV28 and TRBJ2-7; the D is unclear. V lost 3 bases and J 2 bases, leaving 14 bases between the germline ends. Germline-derived CDR1 and CDR2 are MDHEN and SYDVKM. The CDR3 runs to 15 residues. The CDR3 nucleotides read TGTGCCAGCAGTTTTCACAGCCGCTCCGCCTACGAGCAGTACTTC. Its translation: CASSFHSRSAYEQYF.

The chain has TRBV7-3 and TRBJ1-2; TRBD1 matches at 8 bases. CDR3 length equals 15 residues. The V and J ends lost 2 bases and 4 bases, in that order; junction bases with no gene match: 6. The germline gives CDR1 SGHTA, CDR2 FQGTGA. The CDR3 protein is CASSLVGTGSYGYTF. Written as DNA, the CDR3 is TGTGCCAGCAGCTTAGTCGGGACAGGAAGCTATGGCTACACCTTC.

This clonotype was seen ten or more times. The chain employs TRBV6-1 and TRBJ2-7; TRBD1 or TRBD2 may be the D gene (5 bases each). CDR1 and CDR2 (germline): MNHNS, SASEGT. The CDR3 runs 15 residues. The V end was cut by 6 bases, the J end by 3 bases, with 18 bases between. CDR3 sequence: CASRVHSLGVYEQYF. CDR3 DNA: TGTGCCAGCAGGGTTCATTCTCTGGGGGTCTACGAGCAGTACTTC.

The rearrangement links TRBV6-2 or TRBV6-3 to TRBJ1-2, with a possible D match to TRBD1 (6 bases). V lost 7 bases to trimming and J lost 4 bases, with 13 bases between them. Germline V gene sequence: CDR1 MNHEY, CDR2 SVGEGT. The CDR3 totals 13 residues. CDR3 sequence reads: CASNDDRIYGYTF. The CDR3 bases are TGTGCCAGCAACGACGACAGGATCTATGGCTACACCTTC.

This clonotype has a handful of counts. A single base separates this from a much larger clone, so it may be a read error. This chain links TRBV10-3 with TRBJ2-7; D ambiguous. CDR1 ENHRY and CDR2 SYGVKD come from the germline V gene. This CDR3 region has 12 residues. Trimming took 8 bases from V and 4 from J, leaving 12 bases between them. The CDR3 DNA reads TGTGCCATCGGGCTATCGGATTACGAGCAGTACTTC. Translating gives CAIGLSDYEQYF.

This clonotype was counted ten times or more. The chain combines TRBV20-1 with TRBJ2-5; 8 bases line up with TRBD2. Germline V lookup: CDR1 DFQATT, CDR2 SNEGSKA (reference sequence). The CDR3 has 13 residues. The ends lost 3 bases at V and 5 bases at J; junction bases unmatched: 5. This chain's CDR3 is CSASGRAGETQYF. The CDR3 region has the DNA TGCAGTGCTAGCGGGAGGGCGGGCGAGACCCAGTACTTC.

The chain links TRBV7-8 to TRBJ2-2; no reliable D call. The V gene's germline CDR1 is SGHVS and CDR2 FQNEAQ. The V gene lost 5 bases and the J gene lost 6 bases, with 10 bases spanning the gap. The CDR3 length is 13 residues. CDR3 coding DNA: TGTGCCAGCAGCGGTAGGACGGCCGGGGAGCTGTTTTTT. Amino acids: CASSGRTAGELFF.

V and J are TRBV5-1 and TRBJ1-2, with D unresolved. Trimming cost V 0 bases and J 1 base, with 10 bases left between them. The CDR3 totals 15 residues. Germline CDR1 and CDR2: SGHRS and YFSETQ. In DNA form, the CDR3 reads TGCGCCAGCAGCTTGGGTTCAGCTATTAACTATGGCTACACCTTC. Translation gives CASSLGSAINYGYTF. Full variable domain (missing parts from reference TRBV5-1 and TRBJ1-2): KAGVTQTPRYLIKTRGQQVTLSCSPISGHRSVSWYQQTPGQGLQFLFEYFSETQRNKGNFPGRFSGRQFSNSRSEMNVSTLELGDSALYLCASSLGSAINYGYTFGSGTRLTVV.

The chain recombines TRBV6-5 with TRBJ2-2, with D possibly being TRBD2 (6 bases). Trimming pared 4 bases from V and 9 bases from J, leaving 18 bases between. There are 15 residues in the CDR3. The germline gives CDR1 MNHEY, CDR2 SVGAGI. The CDR3 bases are TGTGCCAGCAGTTCACTGCGGGGAAGCGCACGGGAGCTGTTTTTT. It codes for CASSSLRGSARELFF.

This clonotype was found many times. The chain links TRBV15 to TRBJ2-5, with 7 bases that match TRBD1. The CDR3 sequence is 12 residues long. CDR1 is LNHNV, CDR2 YYDKDF, per germline (reference sequence). The trim removed 4 bases at V and 7 bases at J, leaving 3 bases unmatched. CDR3 coding DNA: TGTGCCACCAGCAAACCAGGGGGGACCCAGTACTTC. This encodes CATSKPGGTQYF. The entire variable domain, with the rest obtained from reference TRBV15 and TRBJ2-5, is as follows: DAMVIQNPRYQVTQFGKPVTLSCSQTLNHNVMYWYQQKSSQAPKLLFHYYDKDFNNEADTPDNFQSRRPNTSFCFLDIRSPGLGDTAMYLCATSKPGGTQYFGPGTRLLVL.

V gene TRBV15 combines with J gene TRBJ2-7, with a possible D match to TRBD2 (5 bases). This CDR3 spans 15 amino acids. Germline CDR1 is LNHNV and CDR2 is YYDKDF (reference sequence). The germline V and J ends were trimmed by 5 bases and 3 bases, with 17 bases remaining between them. CDR3 amino acids: CATSSPSLTHYEQYF. The CDR3 DNA is TGTGCCACCAGCTCTCCTAGCCTGACCCACTACGAGCAGTACTTC.

This clonotype was recorded many times. The CDR3 DNA sequence: TGTGCCTGGGTGAATTCGGCAGCTTCCTACGAGCAGTACTTC. It encodes CAWVNSAASYEQYF. The chain uses TRBV30 and TRBJ2-7; D gene ambiguous. This CDR3 contains 14 residues. Trimming removed 5 bases at V and 1 base at J, with 15 bases between. Germline CDR1 reads GTSNPN; CDR2 reads SVGIG (reference sequence).

This clonotype was observed many times. The V gene is TRBV20-1, the J gene TRBJ1-2; the match to TRBD1 covers 8 bases. This CDR3 comprises 16 residues. Unmatched junction bases numbered 13, after V lost 0 bases and J lost 7 bases. CDR1 and CDR2 from the germline V gene are DFQATT and SNEGSKA (reference sequence). The CDR3 nucleotides are TGCAGTGCTAGAGAGTATCAAGGCAGGGGGCTAAGTGGCTACACCTTC. It codes for CSAREYQGRGLSGYTF.